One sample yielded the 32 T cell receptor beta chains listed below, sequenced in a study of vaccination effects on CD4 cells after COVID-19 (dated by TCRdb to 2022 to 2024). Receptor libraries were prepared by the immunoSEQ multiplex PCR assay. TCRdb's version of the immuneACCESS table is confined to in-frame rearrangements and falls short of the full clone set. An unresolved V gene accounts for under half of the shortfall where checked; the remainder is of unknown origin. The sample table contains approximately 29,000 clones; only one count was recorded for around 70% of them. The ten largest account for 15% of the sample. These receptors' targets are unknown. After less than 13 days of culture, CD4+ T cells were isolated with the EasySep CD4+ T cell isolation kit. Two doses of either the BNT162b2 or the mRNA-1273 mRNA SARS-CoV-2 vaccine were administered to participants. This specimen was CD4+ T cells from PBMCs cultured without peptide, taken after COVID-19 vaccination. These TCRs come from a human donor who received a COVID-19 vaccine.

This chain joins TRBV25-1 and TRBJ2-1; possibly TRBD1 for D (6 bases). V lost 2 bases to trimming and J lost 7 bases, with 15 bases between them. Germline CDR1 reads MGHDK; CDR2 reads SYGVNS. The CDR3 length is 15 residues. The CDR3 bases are TGTGCCAGCAGTGAACCTACAGGGCTGAGAAATGAGCAGTTCTTC. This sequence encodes CASSEPTGLRNEQFF.

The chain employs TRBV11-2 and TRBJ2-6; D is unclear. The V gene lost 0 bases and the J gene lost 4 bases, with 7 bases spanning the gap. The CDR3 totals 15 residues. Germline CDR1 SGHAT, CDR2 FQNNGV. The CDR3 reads CASSLERLGANVLTF. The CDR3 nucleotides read TGTGCCAGCAGCTTAGAAAGGCTCGGGGCCAACGTCCTGACTTTC.

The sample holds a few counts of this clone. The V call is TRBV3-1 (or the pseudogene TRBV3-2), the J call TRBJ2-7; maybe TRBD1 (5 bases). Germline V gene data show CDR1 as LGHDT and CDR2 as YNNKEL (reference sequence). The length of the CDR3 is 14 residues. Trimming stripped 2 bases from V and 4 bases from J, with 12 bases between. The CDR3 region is CASSQLTEWYEQYF. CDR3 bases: TGTGCCAGCAGCCAACTGACAGAGTGGTACGAGCAGTACTTC.

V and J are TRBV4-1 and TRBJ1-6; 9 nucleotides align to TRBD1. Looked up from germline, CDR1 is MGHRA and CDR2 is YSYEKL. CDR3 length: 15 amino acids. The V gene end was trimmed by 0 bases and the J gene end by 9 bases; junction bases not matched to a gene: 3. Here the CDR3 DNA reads TGCGCCAGCAGCCAAGAAGGGACAGGGATTTCACCCCTCCACTTT. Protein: CASSQEGTGISPLHF.

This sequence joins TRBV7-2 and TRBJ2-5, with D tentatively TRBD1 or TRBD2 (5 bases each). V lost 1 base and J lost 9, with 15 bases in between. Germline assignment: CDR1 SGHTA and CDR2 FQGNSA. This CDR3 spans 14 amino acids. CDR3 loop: CASSLDWGPRPQYF. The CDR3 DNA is TGTGCCAGCAGCTTAGACTGGGGACCCCGGCCCCAGTACTTC.

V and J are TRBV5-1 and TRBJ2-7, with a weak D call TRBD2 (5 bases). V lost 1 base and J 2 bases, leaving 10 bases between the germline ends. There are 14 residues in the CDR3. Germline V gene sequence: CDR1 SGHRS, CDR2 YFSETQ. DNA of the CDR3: TGCGCCAGCAGCTTGACGGGGTCCGCCTACGAGCAGTACTTC. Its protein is CASSLTGSAYEQYF.

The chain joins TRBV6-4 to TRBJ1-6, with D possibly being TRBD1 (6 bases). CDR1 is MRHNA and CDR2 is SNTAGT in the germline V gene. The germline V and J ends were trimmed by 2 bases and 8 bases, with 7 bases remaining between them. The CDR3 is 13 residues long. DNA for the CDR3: TGTGCCAGCAGTGACGACAGGTATTCACCCCTCCACTTT. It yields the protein CASSDDRYSPLHF.

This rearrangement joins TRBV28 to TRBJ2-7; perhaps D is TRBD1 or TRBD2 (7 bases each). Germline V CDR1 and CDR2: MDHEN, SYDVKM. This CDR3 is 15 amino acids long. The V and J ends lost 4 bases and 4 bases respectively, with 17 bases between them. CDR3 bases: TGTGCCAGCAGTTCCCCCGACAGGGAGGGGTACGAGCAGTACTTC. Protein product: CASSSPDREGYEQYF.

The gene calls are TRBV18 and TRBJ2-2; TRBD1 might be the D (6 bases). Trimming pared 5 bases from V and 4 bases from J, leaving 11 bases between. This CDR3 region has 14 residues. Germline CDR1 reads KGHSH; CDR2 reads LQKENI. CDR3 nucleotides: TGTGCCAGCTCATTACAGGGCACCACCGGGGAGCTGTTTTTT. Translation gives CASSLQGTTGELFF.

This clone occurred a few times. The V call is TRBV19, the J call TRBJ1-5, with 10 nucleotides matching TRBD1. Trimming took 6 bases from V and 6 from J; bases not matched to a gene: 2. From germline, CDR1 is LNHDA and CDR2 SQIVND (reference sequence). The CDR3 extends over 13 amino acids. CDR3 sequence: CASRDRGSQPQHF. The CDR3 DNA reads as TGTGCCAGTAGGGACAGGGGGAGTCAGCCCCAGCATTTT.

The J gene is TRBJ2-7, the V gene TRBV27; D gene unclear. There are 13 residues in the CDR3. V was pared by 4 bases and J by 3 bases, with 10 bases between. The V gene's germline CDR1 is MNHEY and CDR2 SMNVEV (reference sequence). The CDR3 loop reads CASSSSPFYEQYF. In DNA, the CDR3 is TGTGCCAGCAGTTCCAGCCCGTTCTACGAGCAGTACTTC.

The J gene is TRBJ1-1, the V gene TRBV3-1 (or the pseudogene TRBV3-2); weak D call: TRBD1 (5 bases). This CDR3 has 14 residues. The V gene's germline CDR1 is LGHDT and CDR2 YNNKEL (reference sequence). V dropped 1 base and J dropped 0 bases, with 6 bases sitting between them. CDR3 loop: CASSQGGMNTEAFF. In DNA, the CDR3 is TGTGCCAGCAGCCAAGGGGGCATGAACACTGAAGCTTTCTTT.

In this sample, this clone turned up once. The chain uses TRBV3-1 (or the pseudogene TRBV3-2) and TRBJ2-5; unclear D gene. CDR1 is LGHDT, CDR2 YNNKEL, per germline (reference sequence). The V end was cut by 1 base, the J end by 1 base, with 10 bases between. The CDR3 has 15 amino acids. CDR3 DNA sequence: TGTGCCAGCAGCCAAGTTCCAGGCCCCCAAGAGACCCAGTACTTC. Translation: CASSQVPGPQETQYF.

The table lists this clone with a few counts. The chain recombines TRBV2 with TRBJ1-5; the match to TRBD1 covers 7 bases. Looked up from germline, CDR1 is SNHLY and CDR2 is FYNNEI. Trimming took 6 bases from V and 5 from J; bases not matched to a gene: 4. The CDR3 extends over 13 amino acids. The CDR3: CASRSTGDQPQHF. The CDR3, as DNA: TGTGCCAGCAGAAGCACAGGGGATCAGCCCCAGCATTTT.

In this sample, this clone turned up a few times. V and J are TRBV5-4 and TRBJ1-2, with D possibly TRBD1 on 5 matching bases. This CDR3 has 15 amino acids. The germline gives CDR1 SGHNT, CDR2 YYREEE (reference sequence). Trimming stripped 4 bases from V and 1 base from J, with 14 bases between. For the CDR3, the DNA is TGTGCCAGCAGCCTACCGGGGCCCGGTAACTATGGCTACACCTTC. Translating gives CASSLPGPGNYGYTF.

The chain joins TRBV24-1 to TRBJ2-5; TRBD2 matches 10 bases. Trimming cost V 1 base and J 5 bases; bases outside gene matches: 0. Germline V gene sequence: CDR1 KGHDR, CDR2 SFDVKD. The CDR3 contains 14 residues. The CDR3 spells CATSDLAGGETQYF. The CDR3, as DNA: TGTGCCACCAGTGATTTAGCGGGGGGGGAGACCCAGTACTTC.

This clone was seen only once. In nucleotides, the CDR3 is TGTGCCAGCAGCCGGGGCCGCGGAGAGGGGTTAGGCTATGGCTACACCTTC. Its translation: CASSRGRGEGLGYGYTF. The J gene is TRBJ1-2, the V gene TRBV5-4, with a weak D call TRBD1 (5 bases). This CDR3 is 17 amino acids long. CDR1 and CDR2 from the germline V gene are SGHNT and YYREEE (reference sequence). Trimming left V 4 bases short and J 4 bases short, with 23 bases between.

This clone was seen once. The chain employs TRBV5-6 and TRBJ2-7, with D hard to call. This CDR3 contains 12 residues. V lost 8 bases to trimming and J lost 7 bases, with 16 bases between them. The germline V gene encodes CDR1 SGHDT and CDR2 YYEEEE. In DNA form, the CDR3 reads TGTGCCAGTGGACCGCCAGCTGGAGAGCAGTACTTC. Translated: CASGPPAGEQYF.

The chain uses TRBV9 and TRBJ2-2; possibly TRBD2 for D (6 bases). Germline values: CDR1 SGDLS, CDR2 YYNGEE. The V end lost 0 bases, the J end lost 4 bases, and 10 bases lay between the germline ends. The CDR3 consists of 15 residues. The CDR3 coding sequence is TGTGCCAGCAGCGTAGCGGGGGTTGGCACCGGGGAGCTGTTTTTT. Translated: CASSVAGVGTGELFF.

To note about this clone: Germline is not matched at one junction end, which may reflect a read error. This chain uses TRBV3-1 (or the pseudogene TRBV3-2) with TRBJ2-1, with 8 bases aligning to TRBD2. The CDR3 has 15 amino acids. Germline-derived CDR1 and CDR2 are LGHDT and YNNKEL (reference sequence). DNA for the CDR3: TGTGCCAGCAGCCAAGAGGGACGCCCCAGCGGGGGTTGTATCTTC. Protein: CASSQEGRPSGGCIF.

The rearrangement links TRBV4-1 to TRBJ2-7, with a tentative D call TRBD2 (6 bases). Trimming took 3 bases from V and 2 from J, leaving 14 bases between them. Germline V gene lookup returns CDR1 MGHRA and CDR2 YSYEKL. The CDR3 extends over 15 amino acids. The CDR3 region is CASSHPIADTYEQYF. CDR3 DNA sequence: TGCGCCAGCAGCCACCCCATAGCGGACACCTACGAGCAGTACTTC.

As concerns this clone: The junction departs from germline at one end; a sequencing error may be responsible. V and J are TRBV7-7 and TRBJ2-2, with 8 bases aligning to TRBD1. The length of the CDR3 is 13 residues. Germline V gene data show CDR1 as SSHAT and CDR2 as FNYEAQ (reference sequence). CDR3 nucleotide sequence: TGTGCTAGCAGCTTAGGACAGGGCGGGGAGCTGTTTTTT. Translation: CASSLGQGGELFF.

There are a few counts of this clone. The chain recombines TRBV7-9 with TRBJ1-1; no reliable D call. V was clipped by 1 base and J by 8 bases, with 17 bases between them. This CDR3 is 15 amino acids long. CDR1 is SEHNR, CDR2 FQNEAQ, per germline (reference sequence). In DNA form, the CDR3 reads TGTGCCAGCAGCTTAGATTCCGTATTACCGGGGGAAGCTTTCTTT. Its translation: CASSLDSVLPGEAFF.

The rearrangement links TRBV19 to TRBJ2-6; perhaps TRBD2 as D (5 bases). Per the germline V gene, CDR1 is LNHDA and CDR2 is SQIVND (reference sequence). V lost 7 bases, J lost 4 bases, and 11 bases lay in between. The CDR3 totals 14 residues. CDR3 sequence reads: CASTRTGGANVLTF. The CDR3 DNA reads TGTGCCAGTACGCGCACGGGAGGGGCCAACGTCCTGACTTTC.

CDR3 in amino acids: CASSYPAGLDYNEQFF. DNA of the CDR3: TGTGCCAGCAGTTACCCGGCGGGACTAGACTACAATGAGCAGTTCTTC. The genes are TRBV6-6 and TRBJ2-1; TRBD2 matches 8 bases. Germline V gene lookup returns CDR1 MNHNY and CDR2 SVGAGI (reference sequence). This CDR3 spans 16 amino acids. The V and J ends lost 2 bases and 3 bases, in that order; junction bases with no gene match: 6.

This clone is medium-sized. The CDR3 reads CASSLGATGSTEAFF. The CDR3 DNA reads as TGCGCCAGCAGCTTGGGGGCGACAGGGAGTACTGAAGCTTTCTTT. The chain uses TRBV5-1 and TRBJ1-1; 7 bases match TRBD1. The CDR3 runs 15 residues. The germline V gene encodes CDR1 SGHRS and CDR2 YFSETQ. J lost 5 bases, V lost 0 bases, and 7 bases had no gene match.

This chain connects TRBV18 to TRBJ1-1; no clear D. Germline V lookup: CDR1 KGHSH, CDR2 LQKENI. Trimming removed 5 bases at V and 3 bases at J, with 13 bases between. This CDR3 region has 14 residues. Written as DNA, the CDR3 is TGTGCCAGCTCATACGGATCTGTGGACACTGAAGCTTTCTTT. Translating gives CASSYGSVDTEAFF. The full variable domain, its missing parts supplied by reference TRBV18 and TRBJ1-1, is NAGVMQNPRHLVRRRGQEARLRCSPMKGHSHVYWYRQLPEEGLKFMVYLQKENIIDESGMPKERFSAEFPKEGPSILRIQQVVRGDSAAYFCASSYGSVDTEAFFGQGTRLTVV.

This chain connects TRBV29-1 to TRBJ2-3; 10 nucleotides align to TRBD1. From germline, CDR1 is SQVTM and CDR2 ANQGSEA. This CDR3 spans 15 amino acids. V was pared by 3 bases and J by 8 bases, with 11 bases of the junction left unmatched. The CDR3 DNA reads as TGCAGCGTTGATACGAGACAGGGGGCGCTGGGTACGCAGTATTTT. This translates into CSVDTRQGALGTQYF.

The CDR3 sequence is CASSLTRQGDGYTF. CDR3 coding DNA: TGTGCCAGCAGCTTAACAAGACAGGGTGATGGCTACACCTTC. The V gene is TRBV7-8, the J gene TRBJ1-2; 7 nucleotides agree with TRBD1. CDR3 size: 14 residues. Germline V gives CDR1 SGHVS, CDR2 FQNEAQ. The V segment lost 2 bases and the J segment 6 bases; nucleotides outside the gene matches: 6.

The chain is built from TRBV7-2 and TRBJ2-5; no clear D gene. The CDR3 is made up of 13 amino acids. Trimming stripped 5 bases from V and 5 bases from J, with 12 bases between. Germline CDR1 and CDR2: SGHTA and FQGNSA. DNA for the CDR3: TGTGCCAGCAGCCCCGGGTTCCGGGAGACCCAGTACTTC. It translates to CASSPGFRETQYF.

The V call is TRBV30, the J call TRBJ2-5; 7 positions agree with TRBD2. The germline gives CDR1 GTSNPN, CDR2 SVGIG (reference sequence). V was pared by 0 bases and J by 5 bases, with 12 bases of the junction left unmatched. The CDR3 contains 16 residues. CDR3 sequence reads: CAWSVSAAGGGETQYF. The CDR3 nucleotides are TGTGCCTGGAGTGTAAGCGCGGCCGGGGGAGGGGAGACCCAGTACTTC. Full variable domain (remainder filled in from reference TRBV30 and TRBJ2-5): SQTIHQWPATLVQPVGSPLSLECTVEGTSNPNLYWYRQAAGRGLQLLFYSVGIGQISSEVPQNLSASRPQDRQFILSSKKLLLSDSGFYLCAWSVSAAGGGETQYFGPGTRLLVL.

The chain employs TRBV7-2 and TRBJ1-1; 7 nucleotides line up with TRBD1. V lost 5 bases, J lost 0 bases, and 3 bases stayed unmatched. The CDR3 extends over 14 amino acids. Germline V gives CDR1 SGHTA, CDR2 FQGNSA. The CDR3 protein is CASSPGQVNTEAFF. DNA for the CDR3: TGTGCCAGCAGCCCCGGACAGGTGAACACTGAAGCTTTCTTT.